This T cell receptor beta chain stems from a study of blood T cell repertoires in COVID-19. This CDR3 spans 15 amino acids. Germline CDR1 and CDR2: LGHDT and YNNKEL (reference sequence). The junction had 8 bases not matched to a gene; V was cut back by 4 bases and J by 5 bases. The data were produced by immunoSEQ multiplex PCR, yet TCRdb's version contains in-frame clones alone and is incomplete. The sample contains 28,000 or so clones, nearly 90% of which appear only once. This chain joins TRBV3-1 (or the pseudogene TRBV3-2) and TRBJ2-7, with 10 bases identical to TRBD1. Sample: peripheral blood. This TCR derives from a man in his 60s with COVID-19, enrolled during active disease. CDR3 residues: CASSRAGQGFHEQYF. The CDR3 DNA sequence: TGTGCCAGCAGCCGGGCGGGACAGGGGTTTCACGAGCAGTACTTC.